These 14 T cell receptor beta chains originate from one sample sequenced in a study of regulatory T cells in long-lasting Graves disease. Time point noted: newly diagnosed GD, antithyroid drugs for less than 3 months. There was RNA extracted from PBMCs, and the TCR library was made from it. Libraries of TCR beta came from iRepertoire HTBI primers plus Arm-PCR of CDR3 regions. TCRdb re-analysed the multiplex PCR reads in MiXCR, keeping a single row per CDR3 protein. The data show 360,000 or so distinct CDR3 sequences, 10% to 15% seen once. Another study also made use of these data, one on T cells in Graves' hyperthyroidism and ophthalmopathy.

Sequences were derived from peripheral blood mononuclear cells (PBMCs), sampled at new diagnosis, from a patient treated with antithyroid drugs. The source is a young woman with Graves disease.

The rearrangement links TRBV5-1 to TRBJ2-7; no definite D call. Trimming stripped 7 bases from V and 6 bases from J, with 11 bases between. Germline V gives CDR1 SGHRS, CDR2 YFSETQ. CDR3 length equals 11 residues. CDR3 bases: TGCGCCAGCGCTGGGGAATTCGAGCAGTACTTC. This sequence encodes CASAGEFEQYF.

This clonotype was seen at least ten times. CDR3 protein: CASSLRGGEETQYF. The CDR3 nucleotides are TGTGCCAGCAGCTTGCGGGGGGGGGAAGAGACCCAGTACTTC. J is TRBJ2-1 and V is TRBV7-8, with 9 nucleotides matching TRBD2. The end of the DNA is better explained by TRBJ2-5, so the J call may be wrong. This CDR3 contains 14 residues. The germline gives CDR1 SGHVS, CDR2 FQNEAQ.

The sample holds many counts of this clonotype. The chain employs TRBV28 and TRBJ2-3, with TRBD2 matching over 12 bases. The germline V gene encodes CDR1 MDHEN and CDR2 SYDVKM. The CDR3 consists of 17 residues. V lost 2 bases, J lost 5 bases, and 8 bases stayed unmatched. CDR3 region: CASSLRTSGALEDTQYF. DNA for the CDR3: TGTGCCAGCAGTTTAAGGACTAGCGGGGCCCTTGAAGATACGCAGTATTTT. Complete variable domain (other parts from reference TRBV28 and TRBJ2-3): DVKVTQSSRYLVKRTGEKVFLECVQDMDHENMFWYRQDPGLGLRLIYFSYDVKMKEKGDIPEGYSVSREKKERFSLILESASTNQTSMYLCASSLRTSGALEDTQYFGPGTRLTVL.

This clonotype was observed a handful of times. V usage is TRBV4-3 and J usage is TRBJ1-5; D ambiguous. Germline CDR1 and CDR2: LGHNA and YSLEER. V shed 8 bases and J shed 7 bases, with 15 bases lying between them. The CDR3 runs to 13 residues. The CDR3 spells CASSRVRGQPQHF. CDR3 coding DNA: TGCGCCAGCTCCCGGGTCCGCGGGCAGCCCCAGCATTTT.

This clonotype came up once. The genes are TRBV11-2 and TRBJ1-1, with 7 positions matching TRBD1. Germline V CDR1 and CDR2: SGHAT, FQNNGV. The CDR3 is 17 residues long. With V trimmed by 1 base and J by 3 bases, 11 bases remained unmatched. In DNA form, the CDR3 reads TGTGCCAGCAGCTTAGGCGTCAGGGGGTTCTGGGACACTGAAGCTTTCTTT. Translation gives CASSLGVRGFWDTEAFF.

This clonotype has a handful of counts. The V call is TRBV7-9, the J call TRBJ2-4; 8 bases are shared with TRBD2. Trimming removed 5 bases from V and 0 bases from J; junction bases left unmatched: 9. The CDR3 sequence is 17 residues long. The germline gives CDR1 SEHNR, CDR2 FQNEAQ (reference sequence). This chain's CDR3 is CASSPRRGGLAKNIQYF. The CDR3 bases are TGTGCCAGCAGCCCACGGCGCGGGGGGCTAGCCAAAAACATTCAGTACTTC.

The chain recombines TRBV19 with TRBJ2-6; 10 bases agree with TRBD2. The CDR3 has 18 amino acids. Unmatched junction bases numbered 7, after V lost 5 bases and J lost 0 bases. Germline values: CDR1 LNHDA, CDR2 SQIVND (reference sequence). The CDR3 is CASSPLAGAVSGANVLTF. CDR3 sequence (DNA): TGTGCCAGTAGTCCCCTAGCGGGGGCCGTCTCTGGGGCCAACGTCCTGACTTTC. The full variable domain, with the rest looked up from reference TRBV19 and TRBJ2-6, is DGGITQSPKYLFRKEGQNVTLSCEQNLNHDAMYWYRQDPGQGLRLIYYSQIVNDFQKGDIAEGYSVSREKKESFPLTVTSAQKNPTAFYLCASSPLAGAVSGANVLTFGAGSRLTVL.

Remarks on this clonotype: A much larger clone lies one base from this, so it may be a read error. The chain joins TRBV10-3 to TRBJ2-3, with 13 positions matching TRBD2. The V gene's germline CDR1 is ENHRY and CDR2 SYGVKD. The CDR3 is made up of 18 amino acids. The J segment lost 5 bases and the V segment lost 10 bases, leaving 18 bases of the junction unmatched. The CDR3 coding sequence is TGTGCCACCTACGGACTAGCGGGAGATGAATTTCGCGTAGATACGCAGTATTTT. Translated, it gives CATYGLAGDEFRVDTQYF.

This clonotype was detected only a few times. The chain combines TRBV19 with TRBJ1-2; TRBD1 might be the D (5 bases). CDR3 length: 13 amino acids. V gave up 7 bases and J gave up 3 bases, with 12 bases separating them. CDR1 LNHDA and CDR2 SQIVND come from the germline V gene (reference sequence). CDR3 DNA sequence: TGTGCCAGTACCCCCTGGGGGGACTATGGCTACACCTTC. Translated: CASTPWGDYGYTF.

Turning to this clonotype: A much more abundant neighbour one base away suggests this may be a read error. This chain links TRBV30 with TRBJ2-4, with a possible D match to TRBD2 (6 bases). Germline loops: CDR1 GTSNPN, CDR2 SVGIG (reference sequence). Trimming removed 1 base from V and 13 bases from J, with 14 bases in between. This CDR3 is built from 12 residues. The CDR3 sequence is CAWSGTRGEQYF. The CDR3 region has the DNA TGTGCCTGGAGTGGCACACGCGGGGAGCAGTACTTC. Drawing the rest from reference TRBV30 and TRBJ2-4, the complete variable domain is SQTIHQWPATLVQPVGSPLSLECTVEGTSNPNLYWYRQAAGRGLQLLFYSVGIGQISSEVPQNLSASRPQDRQFILSSKKLLLSDSGFYLCAWSGTRGEQYFGAGTRLSVL.

This clonotype was recorded many times. This chain links TRBV7-6 with TRBJ1-1; D is undetermined. V lost 1 base, J lost 2 bases, and 17 bases lay in between. Per the germline V gene, CDR1 is SGHVS and CDR2 is FNYEAQ. The CDR3 runs to 17 residues. The CDR3 loop is CASSLDPPSFSNTEAFF. The CDR3 nucleotides read TGTGCCAGCAGCTTAGATCCCCCTTCCTTTTCTAACACTGAAGCTTTCTTT.

In this sample, this clonotype turned up many times. V gene TRBV27 combines with J gene TRBJ2-7, with TRBD1 identical over 7 bases. J gave up 3 bases and V 7 bases, and 6 bases lay outside the gene matches. This CDR3 is built from 13 residues. Germline lookup yields CDR1 MNHEY and CDR2 SMNVEV (reference sequence). CDR3 sequence (DNA): TGTGCCAGCATGGGACAGAGGTACTACGAGCAGTACTTC. Its protein product is CASMGQRYYEQYF.

Concerning this clonotype itself: Germline and junction disagree at one end, which may indicate a read error. V gene TRBV6-1 combines with J gene TRBJ2-1; 15 nucleotides match TRBD2. Germline V gene lookup returns CDR1 MNHNS and CDR2 SASEGT. CDR3 length: 17 amino acids. Here the CDR3 DNA reads TGTGCCAGCAGGGGACTAGCGGGGGGAAAGGGGGCCAATGAGCAGCTCTTC. This gives the protein CASRGLAGGKGANEQLF.

This clonotype was detected only a few times. This chain connects TRBV4-3 to TRBJ2-7, with 9 bases lining up with TRBD2. After removal of 4 bases from V and 7 bases from J, the junction contained 14 bases not matched to a gene. CDR3 size: 16 residues. Germline CDR1 reads LGHNA; CDR2 reads YSLEER. The CDR3 region has the DNA TGCGCCAGCAGCCTCGAGGAGCGGGGGGTCTCGTCGGAGCAGTACGTC. This gives the protein CASSLEERGVSSEQYV.